The next 2 T cell receptor beta chains were all read from a single sample in a study of early T cells in non-severe SARS-CoV-2 infection. TCRdb re-called the 5' RACE reads through MiXCR, storing one row per CDR3 protein. The sample holds around 100,000 distinct CDR3 sequences, over 15% seen once. The sequencing sample was made of whole blood. The receptor source for this set is an adult who was a healthcare worker with PCR-confirmed SARS-CoV-2 infection or an uninfected control (not recorded which).

This clonotype showed up just a few times. The V gene is TRBV7-2, the J gene TRBJ2-3; 7 bases map to TRBD2. The CDR3 is made up of 18 amino acids. Germline V gene lookup returns CDR1 SGHTA and CDR2 FQGNSA. Trimming at V came to 1 base and at J to 4 bases, leaving 14 bases not matched to a gene. The CDR3 reads CASSLEGGLGPRADTQYF. Written as DNA, the CDR3 is TGTGCCAGCAGCTTAGAGGGCGGACTAGGTCCCAGGGCAGATACGCAGTATTTT.

This clonotype has a handful of counts. This chain joins TRBV5-1 and TRBJ2-3, with D possibly being TRBD2 (6 bases). Germline values: CDR1 SGHRS, CDR2 YFSETQ. CDR3 length: 14 residues. Trimming took 2 bases from V and 4 from J, leaving 11 bases between them. CDR3 coding DNA: TGCGCCAGCAGCTTTGGCGGGGTGGCAGATACGCAGTATTTT. Translated, it gives CASSFGGVADTQYF.